The T cell receptor beta chain described here comes from a study of blood T cell repertoires in COVID-19. Study context: Acute-phase and convalescent COVID-19 samples originated in the United States, Italy and Spain. Sources were T cells, B-cell-depleted T cells, or PBMCs; the material itself was cDNA or gDNA.

In this sample, this clone turned up once. Some clones are missing from TCRdb's copy, which holds only in-frame ones; the method was immunoSEQ multiplex PCR. The sample carries 250,000 to 300,000 clones, around 90% recorded once. The CDR3 totals 13 residues. Germline V lookup: CDR1 SGHTA, CDR2 FQGTGA. V was trimmed by 5 bases and J by 6 bases, leaving 11 bases between them. The receptor was derived from a man aged 50 to 60 with acute or convalescent COVID-19. Sequencing used peripheral blood. The genes are TRBV7-3 and TRBJ2-1, with TRBD1 as a possible D gene (6 bases). CDR3 sequence reads: CASSAGAPNEQFF. CDR3 in DNA: TGTGCCAGCAGCGCAGGGGCCCCCAATGAGCAGTTCTTC.